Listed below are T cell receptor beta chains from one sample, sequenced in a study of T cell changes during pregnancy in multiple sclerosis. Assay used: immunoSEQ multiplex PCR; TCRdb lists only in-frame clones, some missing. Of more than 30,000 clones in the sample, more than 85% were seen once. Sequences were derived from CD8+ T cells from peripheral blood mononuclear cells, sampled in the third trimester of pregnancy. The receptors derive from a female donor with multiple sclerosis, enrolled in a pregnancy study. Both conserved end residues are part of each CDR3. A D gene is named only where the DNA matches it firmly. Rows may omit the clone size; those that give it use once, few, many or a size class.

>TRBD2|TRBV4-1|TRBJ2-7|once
CASSPIPISGGSSYEQYF
TGCGCCAGCAGCCCGATACCCATTAGCGGGGGTAGCTCCTACGAGCAGTACTTC
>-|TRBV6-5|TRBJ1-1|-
CASSGRGSTEAFF
TGTGCCAGCAGCGGCCGAGGGAGCACTGAAGCTTTCTTT
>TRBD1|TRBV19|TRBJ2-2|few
CASSKAFGQGDTGELFF
TGTGCCAGTAGTAAAGCGTTCGGACAGGGGGACACCGGGGAGCTGTTTTTT
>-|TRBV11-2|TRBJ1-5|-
CASSLADSNQPQHF
TGTGCCAGCAGCTTAGCAGATAGCAATCAGCCCCAGCATTTT
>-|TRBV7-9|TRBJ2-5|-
CASSSPDNYQETQYF
TGTGCCAGCAGTTCCCCCGACAATTACCAAGAGACCCAGTACTTC
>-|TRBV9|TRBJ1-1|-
CASSVGDTLNTEAFF
TGTGCCAGCAGCGTAGGGGACACCTTGAACACTGAAGCTTTCTTT
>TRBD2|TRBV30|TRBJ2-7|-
CAWNPTRTSGGLYEQYF
TGTGCCTGGAACCCGACCCGGACTAGCGGGGGGCTCTACGAGCAGTACTTC
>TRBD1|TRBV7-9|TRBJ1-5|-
CASSRGTGGNQPQHF
TGTGCCAGCAGCCGGGGGACAGGGGGGAATCAGCCCCAGCATTTT
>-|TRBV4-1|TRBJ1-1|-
CASSQGGTPYLNTEAFF
TGCGCCAGCAGCCAGGGAGGGACACCTTATTTGAACACTGAAGCTTTCTTT
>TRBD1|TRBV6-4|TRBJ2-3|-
CASSETGGSTDTQYF
TGTGCCAGCAGTGAGACAGGGGGGAGCACAGATACGCAGTATTTT
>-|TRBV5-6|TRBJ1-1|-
CASSFPTVGTEAFF
TGTGCCAGCAGCTTCCCGACAGTCGGCACTGAAGCTTTCTTT
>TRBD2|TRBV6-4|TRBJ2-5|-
CASSEGTSGGQETQYF
TGTGCCAGCAGCGAGGGTACTAGCGGGGGGCAAGAGACCCAGTACTTC
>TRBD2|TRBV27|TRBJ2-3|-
CASSASGGEVADTQYF
TGTGCCAGCAGTGCCTCGGGAGGGGAAGTCGCAGATACGCAGTATTTT
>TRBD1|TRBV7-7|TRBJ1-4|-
CASSNRDRVATNEKLFF
TGTGCTAGCAGCAATAGGGACAGGGTTGCAACTAATGAAAAACTGTTTTTT
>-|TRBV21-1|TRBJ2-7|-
CASSIQYRGGDSYEQYF
TGTGCCAGCAGCATACAATACAGGGGTGGGGACTCCTACGAGCAGTACTTC
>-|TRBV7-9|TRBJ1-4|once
CASRSEITNEKLFF
TGTGCCAGCAGGTCTGAGATCACTAATGAAAAACTGTTTTTT
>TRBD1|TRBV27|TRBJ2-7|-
CASSPAWDSYSYEQYF
TGTGCCAGCAGTCCTGCCTGGGACAGCTACTCCTACGAGCAGTACTTC
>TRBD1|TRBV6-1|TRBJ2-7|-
CASSGLPGQGHYEQYF
TGTGCCAGCAGTGGCCTGCCGGGACAGGGGCACTACGAGCAGTACTTC
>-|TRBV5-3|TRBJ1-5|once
CARSGNRVSQHF
TGTGCCAGAAGCGGCAACAGGGTTTCCCAGCATTTT
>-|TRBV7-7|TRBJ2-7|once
CASSLREGVPPHEQYF
TGTGCTAGCAGCCTCCGTGAGGGTGTACCCCCCCACGAGCAGTACTTC
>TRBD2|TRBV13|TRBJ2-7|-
CASTGSGGIDEQYF
TGTGCCAGCACGGGCAGCGGGGGGATTGACGAGCAGTACTTC
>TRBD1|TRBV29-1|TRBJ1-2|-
CSVPTGGGYTF
TGCAGCGTGCCCACAGGGGGCGGCTACACCTTC
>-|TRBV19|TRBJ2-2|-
CASSIDNPWTVNTGELFF
TGTGCCAGTAGTATAGACAACCCATGGACAGTGAACACCGGGGAGCTGTTTTTT
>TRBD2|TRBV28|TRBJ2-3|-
CASSFPSGGGPSTDTQYF
TGTGCCAGCAGTTTTCCTAGCGGGGGAGGCCCTAGCACAGATACGCAGTATTTT
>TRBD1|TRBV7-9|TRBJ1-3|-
CASSSFWDRGRREGNTIYF
TGTGCCAGCAGCTCGTTTTGGGACAGGGGACGACGGGAGGGAAACACCATATATTTT
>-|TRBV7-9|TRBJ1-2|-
CASSLGANPNYGYTF
TGTGCCAGCAGCTTAGGTGCGAACCCAAACTATGGCTACACCTTC
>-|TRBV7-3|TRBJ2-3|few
CASSWTDRHTDTQYF
TGTGCCAGCAGCTGGACTGACAGGCACACAGATACGCAGTATTTT
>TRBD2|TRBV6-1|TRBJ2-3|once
CASSGLAGPDTQYF
TGTGCCAGCAGTGGACTAGCGGGGCCAGATACGCAGTATTTT
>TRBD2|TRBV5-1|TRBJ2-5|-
CASSLELAVTQYF
TGCGCCAGCAGCTTGGAGCTAGCGGTGACCCAGTACTTC
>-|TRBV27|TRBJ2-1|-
CASSLSYVGGDEEFF
TGTGCCAGCAGTTTATCGTATGTTGGAGGGGATGAGGAGTTCTTC
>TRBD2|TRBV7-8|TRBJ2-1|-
CASSLSVGWTSGGFNEQFF
TGTGCCAGCAGCTTATCTGTCGGCTGGACTAGCGGGGGGTTTAATGAGCAGTTCTTC
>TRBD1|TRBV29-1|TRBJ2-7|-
CSVLAAGTGGYEQYF
TGCAGCGTTTTGGCTGCGGGGACAGGAGGCTACGAGCAGTACTTC